The clone carrying this T cell receptor (beta chain) was observed once. From germline, CDR1 is LGHDT and CDR2 YNNKEL (reference sequence). The CDR3 length is 15 residues. V shed 4 bases and J shed 2 bases, with 12 bases lying between them. The data were taken from a study of human T cells and chemical hapten exposure. This sample's time point: patch test 3, about 24 weeks after DPC sensitization. Treatment reported: therapeutic diphenylcyclopropenone sensitization with weekly scalp DPC. Those who donated were patients with alopecia, 18 to 70 years of age, and suitable for DPC. TCRdb fed the RACE reads into MiXCR, producing one record per CDR3 protein. The sample yields about 82,000 distinct CDR3 sequences, approximately 12% seen once.

This receptor was taken from a woman in her 50s with alopecia areata. Some clones in this sample may be carry-over from other donors' samples. The source material was whole blood, sampled in connection with sensitization to the hapten diphenylcyclopropenone (DPC). This chain uses TRBV3-1 with TRBJ2-1, with D hard to call. The CDR3 region has the DNA TGTGCCAGCAGCCGCGATTCGAGCGCCTACAATGAGCAGTTCTTC. Its translation is CASSRDSSAYNEQFF.